This note documents a single T cell receptor beta chain sequence. This entry belongs to a study of blood T cell repertoires in COVID-19. As for the study in general: Samples of COVID-19 (acute and convalescent) were obtained from the United States, Italy and Spain. T cells, B-cell-depleted T cells, or PBMCs provided the cDNA or gDNA that served as material.

Repertoires were generated with immunoSEQ multiplex PCR, while TCRdb's copy carries only in-frame clones and drops some. This table has about 180,000 clones, approximately 88% appearing once. Germline CDR1 SNHLY, CDR2 FYNNEI. The CDR3 extends over 11 amino acids. Trimming cost V 6 bases and J 13 bases; bases outside gene matches: 3. Sample: peripheral blood. The chain carries TRBV2 and TRBJ2-1, with 10 positions matching TRBD2. The origin of this receptor is a woman aged 25 to 39 with acute or convalescent COVID-19. The CDR3 sequence is CASSEREGQFF. The CDR3 coding sequence is TGTGCCAGCAGCGAGCGGGAGGGCCAGTTCTTC.